The sequence of this T cell receptor beta chain was determined in a study of vaccination and CD4 T cells after COVID-19. At the level of the study: Post-COVID sampling occurred a median approximately 93 days after diagnosis (range 35 to 161). The authors used overlapping spike peptides from SARS-CoV-2, HCoV-NL63, HCoV-OC43 and HCoV-229E to stimulate cells.

As to treatment: approximately nine-day PBMC culture with coronavirus spike peptide pools or control peptides (ViraFEST assay). The culture of roughly 2 million PBMCs per well included approximately 10 IU/ml IL-2 and roughly 10 ug/ml peptide pools. V lost 1 base to trimming and J lost 4 bases; unmatched junction nucleotides: 9. This CDR3 contains 15 residues. CDR1 is DFQATT and CDR2 is SNEGSKA in the germline V gene (reference sequence). Concerning this clonotype itself: The target antigen is unknown.

Sequenced with the Oncomine TCR Beta short-read assay was DNA taken from cultured CD4+ T cells. TCRdb re-called the PCR reads with MiXCR, one entry per CDR3 protein. The profile shows approximately 20,000 distinct CDR3 sequences, 65% to 80% of them singletons. The clonotype originates from a human donor who received a COVID-19 vaccine. The chain couples TRBV20-1 to TRBJ2-5; 7 bases map to TRBD2. The source was CD4+ T cells from blood, cultured in vitro, collected after SARS-CoV-2 vaccination. For the CDR3, the DNA is TGCAGTGCTAGAGCTGGGACGGGGGGAACAGAGACCCAGTACTTC. Protein sequence: CSARAGTGGTETQYF.